Described below is a single TCR beta chain sequence and its context. This CDR3 comprises 16 residues. The data stem from a study of technical replicates of blood from four donors. Assay used: immunoSEQ multiplex PCR; TCRdb lists only in-frame clones, some missing. Among approximately 76,000 clones listed, about 86% were seen once. This sequence joins TRBV21-1 and TRBJ2-7; the table's D call, TRBD2, was not checked against the DNA. TRBV21-1 is flagged as a pseudogene. Sequencing input: PBMCs. The clonotype originates from a human donor in good health. Some clones in this sample may be carry-over from other donors' samples. CDR3 nucleotides: TGTGCCAGCAGCAACATCGATCTAGCTTATCACTACGAGCAGTACTTC. It is translated as CASSNIDLAYHYEQYF.